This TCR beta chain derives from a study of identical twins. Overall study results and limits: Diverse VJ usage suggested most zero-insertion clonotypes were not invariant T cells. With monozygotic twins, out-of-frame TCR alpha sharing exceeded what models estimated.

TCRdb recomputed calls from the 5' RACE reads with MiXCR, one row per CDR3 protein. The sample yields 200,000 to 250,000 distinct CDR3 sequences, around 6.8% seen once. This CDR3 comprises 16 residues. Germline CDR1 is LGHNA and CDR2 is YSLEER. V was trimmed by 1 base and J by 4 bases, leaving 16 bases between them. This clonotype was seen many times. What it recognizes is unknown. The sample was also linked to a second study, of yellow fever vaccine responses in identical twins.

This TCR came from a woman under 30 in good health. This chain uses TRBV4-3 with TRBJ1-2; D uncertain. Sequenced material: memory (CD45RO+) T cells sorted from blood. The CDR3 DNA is TGCGCCAGCAGCCAAGGGGCGGCGAGCGGAATCTATGGCTACACCTTC. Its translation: CASSQGAASGIYGYTF.